Listed below are T cell receptor beta chains from one sample, sequenced in a study of shared T cell receptors in the human thymus. Only in-frame clones appear in the TCRdb table, and some are missing; sequencing was by immunoSEQ multiplex PCR. The sample shows about 610,000 clones, 85% to 90% of them seen only once. The same data also went into a second study, on human thymus T cells.

The material sequenced was thymocytes. These receptors came from a boy younger than two with a congenital heart defect. Each CDR3 is given with its conserved first and last residue. The D gene is left open where the match is weak. A clone size is listed for some rows: how often the clone was seen (once, few, many), or a class if it is expanded.

abundance,d_gene,j_gene,v_gene,CDR3nt,CDR3aa
NA,NA,TRBJ1-3,TRBV5-6,TGTGCCAGCAGCCCCTTCCGGGAGATTACCTCTGGAAACACCATATATTTT,CASSPFREITSGNTIYF
NA,TRBD2,TRBJ2-1,TRBV27,TGTGCCAGCAGTTTGCGGCTAGCGGGACCAAGCTCCTACAATGAGCAGTTCTTC,CASSLRLAGPSSYNEQFF
NA,TRBD1,TRBJ1-1,TRBV7-3,TGTGCCAGCAGCTTGGGACAGGGGGATGGGACTGAAGCTTTCTTT,CASSLGQGDGTEAFF
NA,TRBD2,TRBJ2-2,TRBV5-6,TGTGCCAGCAGCTCTCCGGGACTAGACACCGGGGAGCTGTTTTTT,CASSSPGLDTGELFF
NA,NA,TRBJ2-1,TRBV5-1,TGCGCCAGCAGCCCGGCAGGGGAGGGAGAAACCCCCCGATACAATGAGCAGTTCTTC,CASSPAGEGETPRYNEQFF
once,TRBD2,TRBJ2-7,TRBV28,TGTGCCAGCAGTCCTCCCCCCGCTAGCGGGAGCTCCTACGAGCAGTACTTC,CASSPPPASGSSYEQYF
NA,NA,TRBJ1-6,TRBV5-6,TGTGCCAGCAGCGCGGGCACGGGGGATTCACCCCTCCACTTT,CASSAGTGDSPLHF
NA,TRBD2,TRBJ2-7,TRBV30,TGTGCCTGGAGCCCCAGGAGGGCGGGAGATGTGTTCGAGCAGTACTTC,CAWSPRRAGDVFEQYF
NA,TRBD1,TRBJ1-5,TRBV10-3,TGTGCCATCAGTGGACAGGGCAACAATCAGCCCCAGCATTTT,CAISGQGNNQPQHF
NA,NA,TRBJ2-3,TRBV28,TGTGCCAGCAGTCCCTGGACATATCCGCCGCGGGATGCCACAGATACGCAGTATTTT,CASSPWTYPPRDATDTQYF
once,NA,TRBJ2-5,TRBV25-1,TGTGCCAGCAGTGAATATACGCAGGATGTTCAAGAGACCCAGTACTTC,CASSEYTQDVQETQYF
NA,NA,TRBJ2-7,TRBV11-2,TGTGCCAGCAGCTTAACCGGGGAGAGCTACGAGCAGTACTTC,CASSLTGESYEQYF
NA,TRBD2,TRBJ2-1,TRBV19,TGTGCCAGTAGTCTCTTCCCCAGCGGGGACAATGAGCAGTTCTTC,CASSLFPSGDNEQFF
NA,TRBD2,TRBJ2-1,TRBV28,TGTGCCAGCAGTTTAGGGACTAGCGGGAGGGCCCTGAATGAGCAGTTCTTC,CASSLGTSGRALNEQFF
NA,NA,TRBJ2-3,TRBV19,TGTGCCAGTAGTATTTCCAATACAGATACGCAGTATTTT,CASSISNTDTQYF
NA,NA,TRBJ1-2,TRBV27,TGTGCCAGCAGTCCTACTTCAGGGGACTATGGCTACACCTTC,CASSPTSGDYGYTF
NA,TRBD2,TRBJ2-1,TRBV18,TGTGCCAGCTCAGTGGGGGTAGCGGGAGACGATGAGCAGTTCTTC,CASSVGVAGDDEQFF
NA,NA,TRBJ2-1,TRBV2,TGTGCCAGCAGTTCGAGGGACCCGACTAGAGTCGGAGAGTTCTTC,CASSSRDPTRVGEFF
once,TRBD1,TRBJ1-2,TRBV28,TGTGCCAGCAGTCCGGACAGGGGCCCAGGAATAGGCCTTAACTATGGCTACACCTTC,CASSPDRGPGIGLNYGYTF
NA,NA,TRBJ1-1,TRBV5-6,TGTGCCAGCAGCCGCCCCGGGGGCACTGAAGCTTTCTTT,CASSRPGGTEAFF
NA,NA,TRBJ2-5,TRBV6-5,TGTGCCAGCAGCCTAAGTGCGGGGGCGGTCGAGACCCAGTACTTC,CASSLSAGAVETQYF
NA,NA,TRBJ2-1,TRBV15,TGTGCCACCAGCAGAGATTTGGGAGGAGAGCAGTTCTTC,CATSRDLGGEQFF
NA,TRBD2,TRBJ2-3,TRBV7-2,TGTGCCAGCAGCTTTCAAGGGCTAGCGGGGCCTCACAGTACAGATACGCAGTATTTT,CASSFQGLAGPHSTDTQYF
NA,TRBD2,TRBJ2-1,TRBV4-2,TGTGCCAGCAGCCGTCCAAGATACCAAGGAGGTACTAGCGGGGGTCACAGCTCCTACAATGAGCAGTTCTTC,CASSRPRYQGGTSGGHSSYNEQFF
NA,NA,TRBJ2-7,TRBV29-1,TGCAGCGTGGGGGGTTCTACCTACGAGCAGTACTTC,CSVGGSTYEQYF
NA,TRBD2,TRBJ2-3,TRBV25-1,TGTGCCAGCAGTGAATGGGGCGGGAGACACCACCTCACAGATACGCAGTATTTT,CASSEWGGRHHLTDTQYF
NA,NA,TRBJ2-1,TRBV6-1,TGTGCCAGCAGTGAAGTGGAGGGGCGGTACAATGAGCAGTTCTTC,CASSEVEGRYNEQFF
NA,NA,TRBJ1-2,TRBV28,TGTGCCAGCAGTCCGATCGGTGGCAGGTATGGCTACACCTTC,CASSPIGGRYGYTF
NA,TRBD1,TRBJ1-1,TRBV5-1,TGCGCCAGCAGCGAGGACAGGGAAGCTTTCTTT,CASSEDREAFF
NA,NA,TRBJ2-2,TRBV5-4,TGTGCCAGCAGCTTGGATAGCGCAGTCGCCGGGGAGCTGTTTTTT,CASSLDSAVAGELFF
NA,NA,TRBJ2-6,TRBV2,TGTGCCAGCAGTGGGAGTGAAGGCATTCCCGCCGGGCCCCGGGAGGCCAACGTCCTGACTTTC,CASSGSEGIPAGPREANVLTF
NA,TRBD1,TRBJ1-1,TRBV5-1,TGCGCCAGCAGCTTGAGGACAGGTGTGAACACTGAAGCTTTCTTT,CASSLRTGVNTEAFF
NA,NA,TRBJ1-5,TRBV28,TGTGCCAGCAGTTTATCGGGGGGATCATGGCGTCGTAGCAATCAGCCCCAGCATTTT,CASSLSGGSWRRSNQPQHF
NA,NA,TRBJ2-7,TRBV19,TGTGCCAGTAGTAAGGGGGACGGCTCGAGCTCCTACGAGCAGTACTTC,CASSKGDGSSSYEQYF
NA,NA,TRBJ2-1,TRBV5-4,TGTGCCCTGGGGGGCAATGAGCAGTTCTTC,CALGGNEQFF
NA,TRBD2,TRBJ2-7,TRBV19,TGTGCCAGTAGTATACGAAGCGGGAGGTACGAGCAGTACTTC,CASSIRSGRYEQYF
NA,TRBD1,TRBJ1-4,TRBV7-9,TGTGCCAGCAGCCTTGACAGGGAGAGTAATGAAAAACTGTTTTTT,CASSLDRESNEKLFF
NA,TRBD1,TRBJ1-5,TRBV27,TGTGCCAGCAGTCAAACAGGGGATAAGAATCAGCCCCAGCATTTT,CASSQTGDKNQPQHF
NA,NA,TRBJ1-5,TRBV15,TGTGCCACCAGCAGTAAACAGCAACAGATATTAAATCAGCCCCAGCATTTT,CATSSKQQQILNQPQHF
NA,NA,TRBJ2-7,TRBV5-1,TGCGCCAGCAGCTTGAGTCAGGGAGGCAGGTCCTACGAGCAGTACTTC,CASSLSQGGRSYEQYF
once,TRBD2,TRBJ2-1,TRBV4-3,TGCGCCAGCAGCCAAGAGGTTGCGGGAGGGCCGGGGGGTGAGCAGTTCTTC,CASSQEVAGGPGGEQFF
NA,TRBD2,TRBJ2-7,TRBV11-3,TGTGCCAGCAGCCCTCAGGTAGCGGGAACGGGGACCAGCTCCTACGAGCAGTACTTC,CASSPQVAGTGTSSYEQYF
few,TRBD1,TRBJ2-3,TRBV18,TGTGCCAGCTCACCTGGCTTAGACAGGGGAACAGATACGCAGTATTTT,CASSPGLDRGTDTQYF
NA,NA,TRBJ1-1,TRBV14,TGTGCCAGCAGCCATCCACTTGGAGGGACTGAAGCTTTCTTT,CASSHPLGGTEAFF
NA,TRBD1,TRBJ1-2,TRBV19,TGTGCCAGTAGCAGACAGGGGGCGCGAGACTATGGCTACACCTTC,CASSRQGARDYGYTF
NA,NA,TRBJ1-5,TRBV28,TGTGCCAGCAGTTTTTCTTTGGCAGGGAATCAGCCCCAGCATTTT,CASSFSLAGNQPQHF
NA,TRBD2,TRBJ2-5,TRBV7-2,TGTGCCAGCAGCTATAGCGGGGGGCGCTCGGACACACAGTACTTC,CASSYSGGRSDTQYF
NA,TRBD1,TRBJ2-5,TRBV5-1,TGCGCCAGCAGCCCTAGACAGGGTCTAGAGACCCAGTACTTC,CASSPRQGLETQYF
NA,NA,TRBJ2-7,TRBV14,TGTGCCAGCAGCCACCACTACGAGCAGTACTTC,CASSHHYEQYF
once,TRBD2,TRBJ2-7,TRBV7-9,TGTGCCAGCAGCTCCCGGACTAGCGTATCCTACGAGCAGTACTTC,CASSSRTSVSYEQYF
NA,TRBD2,TRBJ2-7,TRBV6-5,TGTGCCAGCAGTAGTTCGGGACTAGCCTACGAGCAGTACTTC,CASSSSGLAYEQYF
NA,TRBD1,TRBJ1-3,TRBV27,TGTGCCAGCAGTCGCATATTCCCCGGGACAGGGGCCGGAAACACCATATATTTT,CASSRIFPGTGAGNTIYF
few,TRBD2,TRBJ2-1,TRBV5-1,TGCGCCAGCAGCGCAGGACTAGCGGGAGCCGATGAGCAGTTCTTC,CASSAGLAGADEQFF
NA,NA,TRBJ1-1,TRBV7-8,TGTGCCAGCAGCTTAAGCCGGGGAAACACTGAAGCTTTCTTT,CASSLSRGNTEAFF
NA,TRBD2,TRBJ2-7,TRBV11-3,TGTGCCAGCAGCTTAGTGTCGCTAGCGGGTACCTACGAGCAGTACTTC,CASSLVSLAGTYEQYF